The 26 T cell receptor delta chains below come from one sample, sequenced in a study of gamma-delta chains in newborns, infants, children. TCRdb re-analyzed the reads via CATT. Found here are about 15,000 delta-chain clones, approximately 7% of them singletons; the top ten hold around 22%. The sequenced sample was blood. The origin of the receptors is a child who was a newborn, infant or young child, either healthy, febrile or measles-vaccinated (not recorded which).

This sequence joins TRDV2 and TRDJ3; 8 positions agree with TRDD3. With V trimmed by 3 bases and J by 0 bases, 12 bases remained unmatched. Per germline, CDR1 GEAIGNYY and CDR2 EKD. The CDR3 is made up of 20 amino acids. The CDR3 protein is CACDPVLGGPSSWDTRQMFF. In DNA, the CDR3 is TGTGCCTGTGACCCTGTACTGGGGGGCCCGAGCTCCTGGGACACCCGACAGATGTTTTTC.

In its sample, this clone was seen a few times. There is a difference at residue 4 between the TCRdb protein and the DNA translation, so the protein given here was translated from the DNA. The chain has TRDV2 and TRDJ3; 10 bases align to TRDD3. The CDR3 is 19 amino acids. Germline V gives CDR1 GEAIGNYY, CDR2 EKD. The CDR3 sequence: CACGTWGITSSWDTRQMFF. The CDR3 DNA reads TGTGCCTGTGGCACCTGGGGGATAACAAGCTCCTGGGACACCCGACAGATGTTTTTC.

This clone was seen a handful of times. At the DNA level, this CDR3 is encoded by other sequences in the same sample as well. The chain uses TRDV2 and TRDJ3; 10 positions agree with TRDD3. Germline CDR1 and CDR2: GEAIGNYY and EKD. The CDR3 contains 19 residues. J gave up 0 bases and V 1 base, and 5 bases lay outside the gene matches. In DNA, the CDR3 is TGTGCCTGTGACACTGGGGGATACCTTGCCTCCTGGGACACCCGACAGATGTTTTTC. Translated, it gives CACDTGGYLASWDTRQMFF.

Turning to this clone: The junction and the germline gene differ at one end; a read error may be behind it. The chain carries TRDV2 and TRDJ3; 8 positions agree with TRDD3. The length of the CDR3 is 18 residues. The germline V gene encodes CDR1 GEAIGNYY and CDR2 EKD. The CDR3 is CACDLLGAHSWDARQMFF. The CDR3, as DNA: TGTGCCTGTGACCTACTGGGGGCTCATTCCTGGGACGCCCGACAGATGTTTTTC.

This clone has more than one count but fewer than ten. The chain is built from TRDV2 and TRDJ3; 9 bases are shared with TRDD3. Trimming at V came to 2 bases and at J to 9 bases, leaving 1 base not matched to a gene. The CDR3 runs to 14 residues. Germline CDR1 and CDR2: GEAIGNYY and EKD. This CDR3 reads CACDRGYGTRQMFF. The CDR3 DNA is TGTGCCTGTGACAGGGGATACGGCACCCGACAGATGTTTTTC.

The rearrangement links TRDV2 to TRDJ3, with a possible D match to TRDD3 (6 bases). CDR3 size: 17 residues. Germline loops: CDR1 GEAIGNYY, CDR2 EKD. V lost 2 bases, J lost 0 bases, and 10 bases lay in between. This CDR3 is CACDILGISWDTRQMFF. The CDR3 DNA is TGTGCCTGTGACATCCTGGGGATCTCCTGGGACACCCGACAGATGTTTTTC.

This clone was seen a few times. The protein TCRdb lists belongs to a much larger clone and differs from this DNA's translation at residue 7, which points to a read error; the protein shown is made from the DNA. V and J are TRDV2 and TRDJ3; 8 nucleotides agree with TRDD3. V lost 3 bases and J lost 0; bases outside the gene matches: 3. In germline, CDR1 is GEAIGNYY, CDR2 EKD. The CDR3 extends over 17 amino acids. The DNA for the CDR3 is TGTGCCTGTGACTGGGGGATGCGCTCCTGGGACACCCGACAGATGTTTTTC. It is translated as CACDWGMRSWDTRQMFF.

This clone was seen only a few times. Germline and junction disagree at one end, which may indicate a read error. V is TRAV29/DV5 and J is TRDJ1; TRDD3 matches at 12 bases. Germline CDR1 NSMFDY, CDR2 ISSIKDK. The CDR3 has 17 residues. The CDR3 DNA reads as TGTGCAGCAAGCGTACTGGGGGATACCTCGTACACCGATAAACTCACCTTT. Translating gives CAASVLGDTSYTDKLTF.

This clone was recorded a few times. The V call is TRDV2, the J call TRDJ3; D may be TRDD3 (5 bases). Germline V gene sequence: CDR1 GEAIGNYY, CDR2 EKD. The V end was cut by 1 base, the J end by 1 base, with 13 bases between. The CDR3 is 18 amino acids. For the CDR3, the DNA is TGTGCCTGTGACACTGGGAGATACCAGTCCTGGGACACCCGACAGATGTTTTTC. Residues: CACDTGRYQSWDTRQMFF.

This sequence joins TRDV2 and TRDJ1; TRDD3 matches at 8 bases. The germline gives CDR1 GEAIGNYY, CDR2 EKD. CDR3 length: 18 amino acids. V shed 3 bases and J 7 bases; nucleotides not matched to a gene: 21. The CDR3 DNA reads as TGTGCCTGTGACGCCGGGGGAGACTGGGGGCACGCGCTCGGTAAACTCATCTTT. Translating gives CACDAGGDWGHALGKLIF.

This clone was seen more than once but under ten times. The V call is TRDV2, the J call TRDJ3; TRDD3 might be the D (6 bases). V lost 0 bases, J lost 0 bases, and 17 bases lay in between. This CDR3 comprises 20 residues. Germline lookup yields CDR1 GEAIGNYY and CDR2 EKD. The CDR3 region is CACDTVGMTPSSWDTRQMFF. In DNA form, the CDR3 reads TGTGCCTGTGACACCGTGGGGATGACCCCTAGCTCCTGGGACACCCGACAGATGTTTTTC.

Points on this clone: This likely stems from a read error, as it lies one base from a far larger clone. In the same sample, other DNA sequences code for this CDR3. The V call is TRDV2, the J call TRDJ2, with TRDD3 identical over 11 bases. V was pared by 0 bases and J by 3 bases, with 2 bases of the junction left unmatched. The CDR3 sequence is 16 residues long. Looked up from germline, CDR1 is GEAIGNYY and CDR2 is EKD. CDR3 sequence: CACDTLGDTLTAQLFF. CDR3 bases: TGTGCCTGTGACACCCTGGGGGATACTCTGACAGCACAACTCTTCTTT.

Concerning this clone: One end of the junction does not line up with germline, which may come from a read error. V usage is TRDV2 and J usage is TRDJ3, with 7 bases matching TRDD3. Germline CDR1 GEAIGNYY, CDR2 EKD. The CDR3 spans 18 residues. Here the CDR3 reads CACVTGWGFNWDNRQMFF. Here the CDR3 DNA reads TGTGCCTGTGTCACTGGCTGGGGGTTTAACTGGGACAACCGACAGATGTTTTTC.

The chain combines TRDV2 with TRDJ3, with 10 bases that match TRDD3. After removal of 0 bases from V and 6 bases from J, the junction contained 4 bases not matched to a gene. The CDR3 has 17 amino acids. Germline V gene lookup returns CDR1 GEAIGNYY and CDR2 EKD. The CDR3 nucleotides are TGTGCCTGTGACACCGCAATGGGGGATACGGACACCCGACAGATGTTTTTC. Its translation: CACDTAMGDTDTRQMFF.

V is TRDV2 and J is TRDJ1; the D is unclear. In germline, CDR1 is GEAIGNYY, CDR2 EKD. Trimming left V 0 bases short and J 1 base short, with 8 bases between. The CDR3 runs 14 residues. CDR3 in DNA: TGTGCCTGTGACACCGGGGTTCCCACCGATAAACTCATCTTT. This gives the protein CACDTGVPTDKLIF.

Comments on this clone: At residue 8, TCRdb's protein disagrees with the DNA translation; the protein shown here derives from the DNA. This chain links TRDV2 with TRDJ3; a possible D gene is TRDD3 (5 bases). CDR1 and CDR2 from the germline V gene are GEAIGNYY and EKD. V gave up 0 bases and J gave up 0 bases, with 11 bases separating them. This CDR3 is 18 amino acids long. The CDR3 nucleotides read TGTGCCTGTGACACCCTGGGTTCTAGCTCCTGGGACACCCGACAGATGTTTTTC. Translating it yields CACDTLGSSSWDTRQMFF.

The sample holds many counts of this clone. The rearrangement joins TRDV2 to TRDJ3; 10 bases match TRDD3. The CDR3 has 18 amino acids. Trimming at V came to 0 bases and at J to 1 base, leaving 2 bases not matched to a gene. Germline-derived CDR1 and CDR2 are GEAIGNYY and EKD. The CDR3 loop reads CACDTLGDISWDTRQMFF. Written as DNA, the CDR3 is TGTGCCTGTGACACCCTGGGGGATATTTCCTGGGACACCCGACAGATGTTTTTC.

This clone appeared many times. A much bigger clone sits one base away, suggesting this may be a read error. Additional DNA sequences in this sample encode the identical CDR3. The chain is built from TRDV2 and TRDJ3; 9 nucleotides align to TRDD3. The CDR3 is made up of 18 amino acids. The germline V gene encodes CDR1 GEAIGNYY and CDR2 EKD. V was pared by 1 base and J by 0 bases, with 3 bases of the junction left unmatched. CDR3 sequence reads: CACDTVLGDSWDTRQMFF. CDR3 sequence (DNA): TGTGCCTGTGACACGGTACTGGGGGACTCCTGGGACACCCGACAGATGTTTTTC.

As to this clone: One end of the junction varies from germline; a read error may be responsible. The rearrangement uses TRDV2 and TRDJ3; 8 bases fit TRDD3. Germline V gene data show CDR1 as GEAIGNYY and CDR2 as EKD. This CDR3 contains 18 residues. The CDR3 DNA sequence: TGTGCCTGTGACCCACTGGGGGGAAGCTCCTGGGACACCCGACTGATGTTTTTC. Translating gives CACDPLGGSSWDTRLMFF.

This clone was found a few times. A much larger clone lies one base from this, so it may be a read error. The rearrangement joins TRDV2 to TRDJ3, with 11 bases that match TRDD3. V gave up 0 bases and J gave up 5 bases; unmatched junction bases: 2. The CDR3 sequence is 17 residues long. The germline CDR1 and CDR2 sequences are GEAIGNYY and EKD. CDR3 nucleotide sequence: TGTGCCTGTGACACCTGGGGGATACGCAGGGACACCCGACAGATGTTTTTC. Translated: CACDTWGIRRDTRQMFF.

This clone is classed as large. The same CDR3 can be traced to other DNA sequences in this sample. V and J are TRDV2 and TRDJ2, with 9 bases identical to TRDD3. Germline V gives CDR1 GEAIGNYY, CDR2 EKD. The CDR3 is made up of 16 amino acids. J gave up 0 bases and V 0 bases, and 1 base lay outside the gene matches. In DNA, the CDR3 is TGTGCCTGTGACACCGTGGGGGATACTTTGACAGCACAACTCTTCTTT. Its translation is CACDTVGDTLTAQLFF.

To note about this clone: A much more abundant neighbour one base away suggests this may be a read error. The sample has other DNA sequences that encode this CDR3 too. The V call is TRDV2, the J call TRDJ3, with TRDD3 identical over 8 bases. Germline V lookup: CDR1 GEAIGNYY, CDR2 EKD. This CDR3 spans 21 amino acids. Losses at the gene ends were 0 bases for V and 1 base for J; bases not matched to a gene: 13. CDR3: CACDTLLGIHERSWDTRQMFF. As DNA, the CDR3 is TGTGCCTGTGACACCCTTCTGGGGATACATGAGCGATCCTGGGACACCCGACAGATGTTTTTC.

Comment on this clone: A much more abundant neighbour one base away suggests this may be a read error. This sequence joins TRDV2 and TRDJ2; 7 nucleotides align to TRDD3. The V and J ends lost 3 bases and 8 bases, in that order; junction bases with no gene match: 8. Germline CDR1 is GEAIGNYY and CDR2 is EKD. This CDR3 is 14 amino acids long. The CDR3 is CACDYWGSVAQLFF. CDR3 DNA: TGTGCCTGTGACTACTGGGGATCAGTGGCACAACTCTTCTTT.

The table lists this clone with a few counts. The rearrangement links TRDV2 to TRDJ3; 7 nucleotides agree with TRDD3. The CDR3 length is 20 residues. Looked up from germline, CDR1 is GEAIGNYY and CDR2 is EKD. The V segment lost 1 base and the J segment 0 bases; nucleotides outside the gene matches: 11. DNA for the CDR3: TGTGCCTGTGACACATGGGGGGATCATCGTAGCTCCTGGGACACCCGACAGATGTTTTTC. It codes for CACDTWGDHRSSWDTRQMFF.

As regards this clone: Other nucleotide sequences from this sample produce the same CDR3. The chain is built from TRDV2 and TRDJ3; 8 nucleotides line up with TRDD3. Germline lookup yields CDR1 GEAIGNYY and CDR2 EKD. With V trimmed by 3 bases and J by 0 bases, 6 bases remained unmatched. CDR3 length equals 18 residues. The CDR3 region has the DNA TGTGCCTGTGACTACTGGGGGTTGAGCTCCTGGGACACCCGACAGATGTTTTTC. Translation gives CACDYWGLSSWDTRQMFF.

A note on this clone: The mismatch at residue 11 between this DNA's translation and the TCRdb protein of a much larger clone likely reflects a read error; the protein shown is translated from the DNA. This chain joins TRDV2 and TRDJ2; 9 bases line up with TRDD3. CDR1 and CDR2 from the germline V gene are GEAIGNYY and EKD. This CDR3 contains 13 residues. This CDR3 is CACDYWGTAQPFF. As DNA, the CDR3 is TGTGCCTGTGACTACTGGGGGACAGCACAACCCTTCTTT.